A selection of T cell receptor beta chains follows, all from one sample in a study of T cell responses to AZD1222 COVID-19 vaccine. Only in-frame clones appear in the TCRdb table, and some are missing; sequencing was by immunoSEQ multiplex PCR. The profile covers more than 90,000 clones, with around nine tenths appearing a single time and about 1.5% taken by the ten largest. Sequencing used peripheral blood, obtained on day 0 of AZD1222 vaccination. The receptor set was obtained from an adult in good health. Both conserved end residues are part of each CDR3.

>TRBV11-1
CASSLTPSGPFDEQFF
>TRBV7-3
CASSLLGRSDTQYF
>TRBV2
CASSGGNTEAFF
>TRBV20-1
CSASMGATGNTIYF
>TRBV6-5
CASSYRGGDTDTQYF
>TRBV29-1
CSVVGAEGQPQHF
>TRBV5-1
CASSLAGWAEYGYTF
>TRBV5-1
CASSLTGNGETQYF
>TRBV30
CAWSVRGGETQYF
>TRBV11-2
CASSLGVSGGDEQFF
>TRBV9
CASSHSLQRGPDNEQFF
>TRBV23-1
CASRYRGNQPQHF